The rows below give T cell receptor beta chains drawn from one sample of a study of T-cell memory formation after mild COVID-19. One entry per CDR3 protein, called by TCRdb with MiXCR from the 5' RACE reads. The repertoire holds 250,000 to 350,000 distinct CDR3 sequences, with 14% as singletons. Specimen: PBMCs or a T cell subset sorted from them (not recorded which). The receptor source for this set is a young man who had mild COVID-19 (a few samples of this study predate the infection). Cell type and time point are not known. Each CDR3 is given with its conserved first and last residue. A D gene is named only where the DNA matches it firmly. Some rows have no size entry. The others give once, few or many, or a class for an expanded clone.

CASSLGQLQETQYF	TGTGCCAGCAGCTTAGGACAGCTCCAAGAGACCCAGTACTTC	NA	few	TRBV7-9	TRBJ2-5
CASSQEVRSPLHF	TGTGCCAGCAGCCAAGAGGTCCGTTCACCCCTCCACTTT	NA	few	TRBV3-1	TRBJ1-6
CASSWTSKNEAFF	TGTGCCAGCAGCTGGACATCGAAGAATGAAGCTTTCTTT	NA	NA	TRBV13	TRBJ1-1
CASSLGKWVRIQNEQFF	TGTGCCAGCAGCTTGGGAAAATGGGTGCGAATACAGAATGAGCAGTTCTTC	NA	many	TRBV5-4	TRBJ2-1
CASSVTYVAAGRYGYTF	TGTGCCAGCAGCGTAACCTACGTTGCGGCCGGTCGGTATGGCTACACCTTC	NA	NA	TRBV9	TRBJ1-2
CSVLHLNTEAFF	TGCAGCGTTCTTCACCTGAACACTGAAGCTTTCTTT	NA	few	TRBV29-1	TRBJ1-1
CASRGQTYTGELFF	TGTGCCAGCAGGGGACAGACCTACACCGGGGAGCTGTTTTTT	TRBD1	NA	TRBV2	TRBJ2-2
CASSFRGTSTDTQYF	TGCGCCAGCAGCTTTCGGGGGACTAGCACAGATACGCAGTATTTT	NA	NA	TRBV5-1	TRBJ2-3
CASSSQPQGGNSPLHF	TGTGCCAGCAGCTCGCAACCCCAGGGAGGTAATTCACCCCTCCACTTT	NA	once	TRBV7-2	TRBJ1-6
CASSPMDRYEQFF	TGTGCCAGCAGCCCAATGGACAGGTACGAGCAGTTCTTC	TRBD1	NA	TRBV7-8	TRBJ2-1
CASGPGSDTQYF	TGTGCCAGCGGACCCGGTTCAGATACGCAGTATTTT	NA	NA	TRBV12-3/TRBV12-4	TRBJ2-3
CASSQDPGQRNYEQYF	TGCGCCAGCAGCCAAGACCCTGGACAGCGAAACTACGAGCAGTACTTC	NA	NA	TRBV4-1	TRBJ2-7
CASRATGDYGYTF	TGCGCCAGCAGAGCGACAGGTGACTATGGCTACACCTTC	NA	NA	TRBV5-1	TRBJ1-2
CASSWGQYNEQFF	TGTGCCAGCAGCTGGGGACAGTACAATGAGCAGTTCTTC	TRBD1	few	TRBV7-3	TRBJ2-1
CASSPETGVHYGYTF	TGTGCCAGCTCACCCGAGACAGGGGTTCACTATGGCTACACCTTC	TRBD1	few	TRBV18	TRBJ1-2
CASSQWIQETQYF	TGTGCCAGCAGTCAGTGGATTCAAGAGACCCAGTACTTC	NA	NA	TRBV2	TRBJ2-5
CASSVTGATNEKLFF	TGTGCCAGCAGTGTAACAGGGGCAACTAATGAAAAACTGTTTTTT	TRBD1	NA	TRBV2	TRBJ1-4
CASSLSLAGGSTDTQYF	TGCGCCAGCAGCCTATCACTAGCGGGGGGGAGCACAGATACGCAGTATTTT	TRBD2	many	TRBV5-1	TRBJ2-3
CASSPRGEATEPGELFF	TGCGCCAGCAGCCCCCGGGGTGAAGCAACGGAACCCGGGGAGCTGTTTTTT	NA	many	TRBV4-3	TRBJ2-2
CATRQPFRSPLHF	TGTGCCACCCGACAGCCTTTTCGGTCACCCCTCCACTTT	NA	few	TRBV6-2/TRBV6-3	TRBJ1-6
CASSQPWGEQFF	TGTGCCAGCAGCCAGCCCTGGGGTGAGCAGTTCTTC	NA	NA	TRBV14	TRBJ2-1
CASSQDNSALYGYTF	TGCGCCAGCAGCCAAGATAATTCAGCCCTCTATGGCTACACCTTC	NA	few	TRBV4-3	TRBJ1-2
CASLLKADLAKNIQYF	TGTGCCAGCCTCTTAAAGGCAGATCTAGCCAAAAACATTCAGTACTTC	NA	few	TRBV12-3/TRBV12-4	TRBJ2-4
CATRTEGSEQYF	TGTGCCACCCGGACAGAGGGGAGCGAGCAGTACTTC	NA	few	TRBV11-1	TRBJ2-7
CASSRPYQETQYF	TGTGCCAGCAGCCGACCCTACCAAGAGACCCAGTACTTC	NA	many	TRBV6-2/TRBV6-3	TRBJ2-5
CASSSTVGNQETQYF	TGTGCCAGCTCATCCACAGTAGGCAACCAAGAGACCCAGTACTTC	NA	few	TRBV18	TRBJ2-5
CASSPNSEIGNVLTF	TGTGCCAGCAGCCCAAACTCAGAGATAGGCAACGTCCTGACTTTC	NA	few	TRBV6-5	TRBJ2-6
CASSRDGYYEQYF	TGTGCCAGCAGCCGGGACGGATACTACGAGCAGTACTTC	NA	few	TRBV11-2	TRBJ2-7
CASFGRDNTEAFF	TGTGCCAGCTTTGGTCGCGATAACACTGAAGCTTTCTTT	NA	once	TRBV18	TRBJ1-1
CASSLEAGPYEQYF	TGCGCCAGCAGCTTGGAGGCCGGTCCCTACGAGCAGTACTTC	NA	many	TRBV5-1	TRBJ2-7
CASSSPRGNYGYTF	TGTGCCAGCAGCTCGCCCCGGGGGAACTATGGCTACACCTTC	NA	NA	TRBV7-2	TRBJ1-2
CASSQDGREQYF	TGCGCCAGCAGCCAAGATGGGAGGGAGCAGTACTTC	NA	NA	TRBV4-3	TRBJ2-7
CASRIGNEQFF	TGTGCCAGCCGAATAGGGAATGAGCAGTTCTTC	NA	NA	TRBV27	TRBJ2-1
CASSYGGEAFF	TGTGCCAGCAGTTACGGGGGGGAAGCTTTCTTT	NA	NA	TRBV6-5	TRBJ1-1
CASGYRAHEQFF	TGCGCCAGCGGATACAGGGCCCATGAGCAGTTCTTC	NA	NA	TRBV5-1	TRBJ2-1
CASSQENGGSGYTF	TGTGCCAGCAGCCAAGAGAATGGGGGTTCCGGCTACACCTTC	NA	NA	TRBV4-2	TRBJ1-2
CASSQPRNYEQYF	TGTGCCAGCAGCCAACCTAGAAACTACGAGCAGTACTTC	NA	few	TRBV4-2	TRBJ2-7
CASSWGEAGHYGYTF	TGCGCCAGCAGCTGGGGCGAGGCTGGACACTATGGCTACACCTTC	NA	NA	TRBV4-1	TRBJ1-2
CSVASGGREKLFF	TGCAGCGTAGCCTCAGGGGGACGAGAAAAACTGTTTTTT	TRBD1	NA	TRBV29-1	TRBJ1-4
CASSVGRSEQYF	TGTGCCAGCAGCGTAGGGCGTAGTGAGCAGTACTTC	NA	few	TRBV9	TRBJ2-7
CASSPDRVEAFF	TGCGCCAGCAGCCCGGACCGGGTTGAAGCTTTCTTT	NA	few	TRBV4-1	TRBJ1-1
CASSLHGRKNTGELFF	TGTGCCAGCAGCCTGCACGGACGGAAGAACACCGGGGAGCTGTTTTTT	NA	many	TRBV7-2	TRBJ2-2
CASSLGSSYNEQFF	TGTGCCAGCAGCTTAGGGAGCTCCTACAATGAGCAGTTCTTC	NA	many	TRBV5-1	TRBJ2-1
CASSVVGGATGELFF	TGTGCCAGCAGCGTAGTAGGGGGGGCAACCGGGGAGCTGTTTTTT	NA	few	TRBV9	TRBJ2-2
CASSLTDGNNYGYTF	TGTGCCAGCAGTTTGACAGACGGGAATAACTATGGCTACACCTTC	NA	few	TRBV7-9	TRBJ1-2
CASSSRMRGGQETQYF	TGTGCCAGCAGTTCCCGTATGAGGGGGGGTCAAGAGACCCAGTACTTC	NA	few	TRBV7-2	TRBJ2-5
CAISESRDTEAFF	TGTGCCATCAGTGAGTCGAGGGACACTGAAGCTTTCTTT	NA	few	TRBV10-3	TRBJ1-1
CASSSRVDNSPLHF	TGTGCCAGCAGTTCGAGGGTCGATAATTCACCCCTCCACTTT	NA	NA	TRBV7-2	TRBJ1-6
CASSHTLGGNYEQYF	TGCGCCAGCAGCCATACCCTCGGAGGGAACTACGAGCAGTACTTC	NA	few	TRBV4-1	TRBJ2-7
CASSLEVGQGSEEQYF	TGCGCCAGCAGCTTGGAGGTCGGACAGGGGTCGGAGGAGCAGTACTTC	TRBD1	NA	TRBV5-1	TRBJ2-7
CASRSLAGALQETQYF	TGTGCCAGCAGGTCACTAGCGGGGGCTCTCCAAGAGACCCAGTACTTC	TRBD2	NA	TRBV6-2/TRBV6-3	TRBJ2-5